These T cell receptor beta chains were read from a single sample in a study of shared clonotypes between healthy human individuals. Clones were read by immunoSEQ multiplex PCR, and TCRdb kept only the in-frame ones, dropping some. The table has 2 million to 2.5 million clones, nearly 97% seen once. Specimen: naive CD4+ T cells sorted from blood. These receptors were obtained from a man younger than 30 in good health. Each CDR3 is given with its conserved first and last residue. The D gene is left open where the match is weak. Only some rows state a clone size, as once, few, many or a class for expanded clones.

j_call clone_size d_call cdr3_length v_call cdr3_nt cdr3_aa
TRBJ1-6 - - 15 TRBV7-2 TGTGCCAGCAGTCCGGGTATCTCCTATAATTCACCCCTCCACTTT CASSPGISYNSPLHF
TRBJ1-6 - - 15 TRBV6-5 TGTGCCAGCAGTGGGGGGAGTCCCTATAATTCACCCCTCCACTTT CASSGGSPYNSPLHF
TRBJ1-5 - - 15 TRBV6-1 TGTGCCAGCACCCAAGGCGGGGCGATAAATCAGCCCCAGCATTTT CASTQGGAINQPQHF
TRBJ1-5 - - 16 TRBV2 TGTGCCAGCAGTCCCTTCTTTTCTAGAAGCAATCAGCCCCAGCATTTT CASSPFFSRSNQPQHF
TRBJ2-7 - TRBD2 14 TRBV6-6 TGTGCCAGCAGTTACAGTAGCGGGCCGTACGAGCAGTACTTC CASSYSSGPYEQYF
TRBJ2-1 - TRBD1 16 TRBV4-3 TGCGCCAGCAGCCCCCATACCGGGACAGGTAACAATGAGCAGTTCTTC CASSPHTGTGNNEQFF
TRBJ2-1 - - 16 TRBV6-5 TGTGCCAGCAGTTACTCACAAGCGTCAGGGAACAATGAGCAGTTCTTC CASSYSQASGNNEQFF
TRBJ2-1 - - 15 TRBV30 TGTGCCTGGAGCGCGGGGCGGAGCTCCTACAATGAGCAGTTCTTC CAWSAGRSSYNEQFF
TRBJ1-4 - - 12 TRBV2 TGTGCCAGCAGTACTCGGAACGAAAAACTGTTTTTT CASSTRNEKLFF
TRBJ1-6 - - 14 TRBV14 TGTGCCAGCAGCCGGGCAGGCTACGGTTCACCCCTCCACTTT CASSRAGYGSPLHF
TRBJ1-5 - TRBD1 16 TRBV28 TGTGCCAGCAGTACGACAGGGTTGCCTAGCAATCAGCCCCAGCATTTT CASSTTGLPSNQPQHF
TRBJ2-2 - TRBD2 14 TRBV6-6 TGTGCCAGCAGTTTGAGCGGGAGTACCGGGGAGCTGTTTTTT CASSLSGSTGELFF
TRBJ2-3 - - 12 TRBV27 TGTGCCAGCTGGGTAGCTGCGGATACGCAGTATTTT CASWVAADTQYF
TRBJ2-2 - TRBD1 16 TRBV27 TGTGCCAGCAGTTTACTGGGACAGGGTAACACCGGGGAGCTGTTTTTT CASSLLGQGNTGELFF
TRBJ2-7 - - 11 TRBV11-2 TGTGCCAGCAGCCAGAAGCGGGAGCAGTACTTC CASSQKREQYF
TRBJ2-3 - TRBD2 15 TRBV6-5 TGTGCCAGCAGTTACTCTAGCGGGGGCACAGATACGCAGTATTTT CASSYSSGGTDTQYF
TRBJ2-7 once - 15 TRBV27 TGTGCCAGCAGTTTATTGGGGCAGGGCCCCTACGAGCAGTACTTC CASSLLGQGPYEQYF